The entry below describes one T cell receptor beta chain. The antigen is not known. Clones were read by immunoSEQ multiplex PCR, and TCRdb kept only the in-frame ones, dropping some. The profile shows 72,000 or so clones, about nine tenths of them singletons. This sample was taken from a study of T cell responses to AZD1222 COVID-19 vaccine. For the study at large: Combined were second doses at about 4 or about 12 weeks. Overall study findings and caveats: Spike-specific TCR repertoires showed rising breadth and depth after two AZD1222 doses.

The V end was cut by 4 bases, the J end by 0 bases, with 10 bases between. Germline loops: CDR1 GTSNPN, CDR2 SVGIG (reference sequence). The CDR3 runs 14 residues. The chain combines TRBV30 with TRBJ1-3; no reliable D call. This sample comprised peripheral blood, obtained on day 0 of AZD1222 vaccination. The source of this sequence is an adult in good health. The CDR3 DNA sequence: TGTGCCTGGATGCAACGGGCCTCTGGAAACACCATATATTTT. Its protein product is CAWMQRASGNTIYF.